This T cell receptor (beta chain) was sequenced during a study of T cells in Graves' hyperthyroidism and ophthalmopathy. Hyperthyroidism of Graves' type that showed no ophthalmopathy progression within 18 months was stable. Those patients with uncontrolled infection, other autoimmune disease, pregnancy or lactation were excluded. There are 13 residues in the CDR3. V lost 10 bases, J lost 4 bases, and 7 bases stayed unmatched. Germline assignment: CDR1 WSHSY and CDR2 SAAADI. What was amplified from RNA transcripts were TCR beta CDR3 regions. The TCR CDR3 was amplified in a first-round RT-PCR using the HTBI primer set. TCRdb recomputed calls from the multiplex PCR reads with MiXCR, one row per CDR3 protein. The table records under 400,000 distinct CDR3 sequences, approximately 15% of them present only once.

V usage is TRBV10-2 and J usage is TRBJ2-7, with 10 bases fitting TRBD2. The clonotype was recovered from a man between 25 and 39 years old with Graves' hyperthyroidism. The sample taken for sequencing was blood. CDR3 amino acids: CATRAGGQYEQYF. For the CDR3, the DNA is TGCGCCACTAGAGCGGGAGGGCAGTACGAGCAGTACTTC.